This T cell receptor beta chain was sequenced for a study of blood T cell repertoires in COVID-19. Study information: Samples representing acute and convalescent COVID-19 were sourced from the United States, Italy and Spain. T cells, B-cell-depleted T cells, or PBMCs supplied cDNA or gDNA.

As processed by the authors: Amplification of reference gene primers was used by the study to estimate nucleated cell counts. TCRdb keeps only in-frame clones here, not all; method: immunoSEQ multiplex PCR. D and trimming were read from the DNA, whereas the V and J calls and clone size are those reported in that table. Of 200,000 or so clones listed, 84% are singletons. This clone came up a few times. Per germline, CDR1 KGHSH and CDR2 LQKENI. V shed 6 bases, J shed 6 bases, and the junction held 9 bases outside the gene matches. The CDR3 covers 16 residues. This receptor was obtained from a human donor in a cohort sampled during active COVID-19. The chain couples TRBV18 to TRBJ1-6, with 9 positions matching TRBD1. Material: peripheral blood. The CDR3 is CASSQYPGQGNSPLHF. CDR3 bases: TGTGCCAGCTCGCAGTACCCGGGACAGGGTAATTCACCCCTCCACTTT. Full variable domain (rest looked up from reference TRBV18 and TRBJ1-6): NAGVMQNPRHLVRRRGQEARLRCSPMKGHSHVYWYRQLPEEGLKFMVYLQKENIIDESGMPKERFSAEFPKEGPSILRIQQVVRGDSAAYFCASSQYPGQGNSPLHFGNGTRLTVT.